This entry features one TCR beta chain sequence. Which antigen it targets is not known. Base quality data are lacking; no much larger clone is found one base away. The cohort consisted of 600 or so healthy bone marrow donors. Cohort members were all nominally healthy when sampled, although unrecorded immune exposures were likely present. The donor tested CMV seronegative, placing the donor among the 300 to 450 seronegative members of the cohort. Each donor provided a peripheral blood sample, and peripheral blood mononuclear cells were used for TCR beta sequencing. The Qiagen DNeasy Blood Extraction Kit was used to extract genomic DNA from the blood cell samples. This specimen comes from a study of cytomegalovirus exposure and HLA in healthy donors listed by TCRdb under 2017. General notes on the study: In an earlier analysis of under 750 of the donors, 250 to 350 Gb of sequence data and some 120 million unique TCR beta sequences from roughly 200 million T cells were reported. An early release covering some 640 HLA-typed donors comprised about 300 gigabases of sequencing data and 85 million or so unique TCR sequences. The genetic ancestry cluster associated with self-reported Caucasian donors included 81% of the 398 genotyped donors. The study aimed to test whether cataloging public T cell receptors could reveal signatures of past pathogen exposure. The study used immunosequencing to profile the T cell repertoires of several hundred subjects and linked those repertoires to cytomegalovirus serostatus. In addition to the first cohort of 650 to 750 subjects, a separate validation cohort of approximately 130 different subjects was used. To predict cytomegalovirus infection status, the study brought together high-throughput TCR immunosequencing, statistical association of individual TCRs with disease status, and machine learning. A later analysis re-analyzed previously published TCR beta repertoires from about 600 donors and added high-resolution HLA genotyping to study TCR occurrence patterns. In the later analysis, no new phenotypic data were used to find candidate immune exposures; instead, reliance was placed on TCR beta sequences and their occurrence across donors. In an earlier analysis of 550 to 700 of the donors, high-throughput TCR beta sequencing was used to judge whether each TCR beta V gene segment behaved as functional or pseudogenic. Donor age, sex, ethnicity and CMV serostatus were compiled together with the repertoire data. In a later genetic analysis, genome-wide SNP genotypes for about 65% of the roughly 670 donors were used, and that subset was treated as a discovery cohort. Every discovery cohort repertoire had been produced on one sequencing platform. Class I and class II HLA loci were covered by the typing at four-digit resolution. Typing coverage varied by locus: roughly 629-630 donors for A, B, C, DRB1 and DQB1; 500 to 550 for DQA1; 606 for DPA1; under 490 for DPB1. Several DR-DQ haplotypes were treated as single units for association and clustering because of strong linkage in the cohort. Across some 400 genotyped donors of the cohort, an average of approximately 220,000 unique TCR beta nucleotide sequences per donor were sequenced, and around 19% of those sequences were non-productive.

Summary of the overall study and its limitations: According to a later genetic analysis, donors in an Asian-associated ancestry cluster had fewer N-insertions in productive TCRs than the approximately 700-donor mean. Several of the top co-occurrence clusters appeared to be linked to parvovirus B19, influenza, CMV and Epstein-Barr virus, according to a later analysis. CMV serostatus was the only immune exposure information available for the cohort. The sequencing pipeline was judged likely to have produced a cluster of highly shared sequence variants as a technical artifact. A total of 150 to 200 TCR beta chains were listed by the study as associated with cytomegalovirus. In an earlier analysis of 587 of the donors, most TCR beta V segments were observed in productive rearrangements about 87% or about 30% of the time, broadly matching IMGT annotations. A later analysis found that TCR association rates varied across HLA loci, with DRB1 alleles showing the most associated TCRs and HLA-C alleles the fewest. The presence/absence analyses assumed that sequencing depth was roughly uniform across donors, and that assumption may not be true. The classifier was reported to diagnose cytomegalovirus status with high specificity and sensitivity in both the original cohort and the validation cohort. Because HLA typing was unavailable for some donors at each locus, only the typed subset was used in association tests. Fewer than 20 rarely observed V segments, including chromosome 9 orphons, were excluded from the earlier analysis of some 590 of the donors because counts were too low. A further reported finding was that TCR beta sequences accurately predicted the HLA-A and HLA-B alleles for most subjects in the first cohort. In a later analysis, most CMV-associated TCR beta chains were found to appear HLA-restricted, with HLA associations seemingly driven largely by CMV exposure. It was suggested by the authors that the approach could potentially be generalized to other disease states and immunological phenotypes. The 87-base-pair reads could not distinguish some IMGT-functional V segments, including TRBV6-2 and TRBV6-3, so those segments were excluded. In vitro tests confirmed that a few of the cytomegalovirus-associated TCR beta chains recognize cytomegalovirus antigens. V-gene and J-gene trimming of TCR beta chains was associated with a missense DCLRE1C variant in a later genetic analysis, and the association was replicated in an independent cohort. Linkage disequilibrium might explain the correlated functional status among segregating V segments, but an unknown experimental factor could not be ruled out. When HLA alleles, especially DR and DQ, strongly co-occurred, attributing TCR associations to individual alleles was difficult. A later analysis found that HLA-associated TCR beta chains were more clonally expanded and had lower generation probabilities than equally common non-associated chains. In a later analysis, about 16,000 TCR beta sequences were associated with specific HLA alleles at a false discovery rate of 0.05. Only TCR beta chains were sequenced in this cohort, and the absence of alpha or paired-chain data limited detectable features. While some public TCRs were present in many individuals, most TCR sequences turned up only very rarely across donors.

CDR1 and CDR2, per the germline V gene, are SGDLS and YYNGEE. The CDR3, cysteine through phenylalanine, is 15 amino acids long. Of the read, only the CDR3 DNA is kept; its 45 bases are in frame from base 1. Relative to germline, V is missing 1 base and J is missing 2 bases, with 3 bases of the junction outside any gene match. Receptor amplification or capture employed the immunoSEQ multiplex PCR assay. A mixture of 60 forward primers for TCR Vbeta segments and 13 reverse primers for TCR Jbeta segments was used in the multiplex PCR. Amplification of the CDR3 region of rearranged TCR beta genes was performed with a multiplex PCR assay on genomic DNA. Amplified TCR beta libraries were sequenced as 87-base-pair reads on the Illumina HiSeq System. The study's own analysis went as follows. A later analysis counted approximately 76 million unique TCR beta chains across the 666 repertoires, and 9 million to 14 million of these chains were shared by at least two donors. Raw reads were error-corrected and collapsed into unique sequences with a nearest-neighbor algorithm that merged closely related sequences to remove PCR and sequencing errors. To assign V, D and J gene segments, CDR3 sequences were aligned to IMGT reference sequences. Each retained sequence needed at least a six-nucleotide match to both a V gene segment and a J gene segment. Rearrangements were classified as productive when the CDR3 lacked stop codons and remained in frame with V and J, and all other rearrangements were classified as non-productive. CDR3 was defined according to IMGT convention as the region running from the second conserved V-encoded cysteine to the conserved J-encoded phenylalanine. The earlier analysis of about 620 of the donors excluded sequences that lacked an unambiguous match to a single V gene segment. An earlier analysis of about 600 of the donors called V segments functional above 56.7% productive rearrangements and segregating when the between-donor standard deviation exceeded 5%. A statistical classification framework was built for diagnosing cytomegalovirus status from the catalog of TCR beta chain sequences. A later analysis assigned V and J genes by comparing TCR nucleotide sequences with IMGT/GENE-DB human TR gene sequences. In a later analysis, CDR3 sequences and most-parsimonious VDJ recombination scenarios were assigned using the TCRdist pipeline. In a later analysis, each TCR beta chain was defined by its CDR3 amino acid sequence together with its V-gene family, and reads lacking a unique V-gene family were excluded. In a later analysis, 450 to 600 highly shared, low-generation-probability nucleotide sequences were removed to address suspected cross-contamination and a sequencing artifact. In a later analysis, a clonal expansion index was calculated for each public chain from normalized within-repertoire ranks of inferred template counts. A later analysis computed generation probabilities with a VDJ recombination model fitted to out-of-frame rearrangements, and checked the results against IGoR. In a later analysis, TCR-TCR, TCR-HLA and TCR-CMV co-occurrence was scored with hypergeometric tests, and a repertoire-size bias correction was applied to TCR pairs. To estimate false discovery rates, a later analysis permuted the HLA or CMV assignments 20 times. In a later analysis, co-occurring TCRs were grouped with DBSCAN, and TCRdist sequence similarity was added when clustering was performed within HLA-allele-positive subsets. Co-occurrence clustering excluded repertoires with fewer than 30,000 or more than 120,000 public chains, plus five with anomalous nucleotide sharing. The table was pulled from immuneACCESS by TCRdb, which kept in-frame rearrangements only. Such tables lose some clones; where checked, under half of the loss comes from unresolved V genes, and the rest has no known cause. V and J calls and clone size are those listed in that table; D and trimming were worked out from the DNA. The sample records roughly 140,000 clones, approximately 68% of which are singletons. The top ten hold approximately 2% of the sample.

This TCR was recovered from a man in his forties or fifties in good health and CMV-seronegative. Sequencing used PBMCs. The V and J segments used are TRBV9 and TRBJ2-7; TRBD1 matches 10 bases in the middle. The CDR3 reads CASSVSGQGAYEQYF. The nucleotide sequence is TGTGCCAGCAGCGTATCCGGACAGGGGGCCTACGAGCAGTACTTC.